The entry below gives a single T cell receptor beta chain sequence along with its context. What it binds is not known. 60 Vbeta and 13 Jbeta primers were used in PCR. The protocol was immunoSEQ multiplex PCR, while the TCRdb copy is restricted to in-frame clones and leaves out a portion. The data contain 140,000 to 150,000 clones, roughly 72% of them singletons. This CDR3 is built from 12 residues. Germline V gene sequence: CDR1 SEHNR, CDR2 FQNEAQ (reference sequence). V lost 3 bases, J lost 10 bases, and 2 bases stayed unmatched. The data are from a study of cytomegalovirus exposure and HLA in healthy donors. Overall study findings and caveats: Within an earlier analysis, most TCR beta V segments proved productive either about 90% or about 30% of the time. Researchers counted around 170 TCR beta chains as cytomegalovirus-associated. While the bulk of TCR sequences proved rare, some public TCRs turned up in many donors. TCR beta V- and J-gene trimming, according to a later analysis, was linked to a missense DCLRE1C variant.

The TCR originated in a man aged 35-49 years in good health and CMV-seronegative. V is TRBV7-9 and J is TRBJ2-1; TRBD2 matches 8 bases. The sequencing sample was made of PBMCs. CDR3 region: CASSFAGGEQFF. The CDR3 nucleotides read TGTGCCAGCAGCTTTGCGGGGGGAGAGCAGTTCTTC.